This TCR beta chain was profiled in a study of blood T cell repertoires in COVID-19. Authors' processing steps: Reference gene primer amplification in the assay estimated nucleated cell counts. Generated by immunoSEQ multiplex PCR, the TCRdb table keeps only in-frame clones and is missing some. V, J and clone size are taken as reported in that table, and D and trimming were inferred from the DNA itself. The table lists a few hundred thousand clones, around 87% of them singletons. Symptom resolution, clearance, or two negative PCRs marked the recovered donors of Cohort 3. CDR1 is MGHRA, CDR2 YSYEKL, per germline. Trimming took off 0 bases at V and 1 base at J, with 6 bases between the two ends. The CDR3 consists of 15 residues. This clone occurred once.

V and J are TRBV4-1 and TRBJ1-4; tentative D call: TRBD1 (5 bases). The clonotype comes from a woman aged 45 to 65 who had recovered from COVID-19. The sequenced sample was PBMCs or T cells enriched from blood (not recorded which). As DNA, the CDR3 is TGCGCCAGCAGCCAAGACGGGGGAACTAATGAAAAACTGTTTTTT. This gives the protein CASSQDGGTNEKLFF.